This T cell receptor beta chain was recovered during a study of radiotherapy plus CTLA-4 blockade in lung cancer (dated by TCRdb to the late 2010s). Describing the broader study: Objective responses were observed in 15% to 20% of enrolled patients, and disease control was achieved in 25% to 35%.

As regards this clone: The antigen it recognizes is unknown. Qualities for individual bases were not recorded, and no much larger clone is one base off.

Overall results and qualifications from the work: Increased serum interferon-beta after radiation, together with early dynamic changes in blood T cell clones, were reported to be the strongest predictors of response. TCR clones derived from tumors expanded in peripheral blood after treatment with radiotherapy and ipilimumab.

Receptor libraries were prepared by the immunoSEQ multiplex PCR assay. In TCRdb, the immuneACCESS table is reduced to in-frame sequences with V and J assigned. These tables do not hold every clone; where another copy was compared, an unresolved V gene accounts for under half, and the others remain unexplained. This sample comprises about 80,000 clones, roughly 80% of them detected only once. The ten largest clones add up to 0.79% of the sample. The study tested focal radiation therapy combined with CTLA-4 blockade (ipilimumab) in patients with chemo-refractory metastatic non-small-cell lung cancer. The germline V gene encodes CDR1 SGHNT and CDR2 YYREEE (reference sequence). The CDR3 sequence holds 13 residues, the cysteine and phenylalanine included. CDR3 DNA is the only sequence kept; it has 39 bases, read in frame from the first base. Trimming costs V 2 bases and J 2 bases, and their ends lie 4 bases apart.

Here the chain combines TRBV5-4 and TRBJ2-2; no D segment can be confidently identified. The sequencing here drew on peripheral blood, taken from a patient treated with radiotherapy plus ipilimumab. This TCR derives from a human donor with non-small cell lung cancer who had stable disease on radiotherapy plus ipilimumab. This receptor has the CDR3 CASSFGNTGELFF. The nucleotides read TGTGCCAGCAGCTTTGGAAACACCGGGGAGCTGTTTTTT.